This T cell receptor (beta chain) is drawn from a study of cytomegalovirus exposure and HLA in healthy donors. PCR amplification relied on 60 Vbeta primers (plus 13 Jbeta primers). Assay used: immunoSEQ multiplex PCR; TCRdb lists only in-frame clones, some missing. The data hold some 180,000 clones, with approximately 85% observed a single time. The germline V gene has CDR1 LNHDA and CDR2 SQIVND (reference sequence). The CDR3 is made up of 14 amino acids. V dropped 3 bases and J dropped 6 bases, with 11 bases sitting between them. The sample was PBMCs. The V gene is TRBV19, the J gene TRBJ2-2; a weak D match, TRBD1 (5 bases). The receptor comes from a woman between 45 and 60 years old in good health and CMV-seronegative. The CDR3 spells CASSMSGNSGELFF. The CDR3 DNA reads as TGTGCCAGTAGTATGTCAGGGAATTCCGGGGAGCTGTTTTTT.